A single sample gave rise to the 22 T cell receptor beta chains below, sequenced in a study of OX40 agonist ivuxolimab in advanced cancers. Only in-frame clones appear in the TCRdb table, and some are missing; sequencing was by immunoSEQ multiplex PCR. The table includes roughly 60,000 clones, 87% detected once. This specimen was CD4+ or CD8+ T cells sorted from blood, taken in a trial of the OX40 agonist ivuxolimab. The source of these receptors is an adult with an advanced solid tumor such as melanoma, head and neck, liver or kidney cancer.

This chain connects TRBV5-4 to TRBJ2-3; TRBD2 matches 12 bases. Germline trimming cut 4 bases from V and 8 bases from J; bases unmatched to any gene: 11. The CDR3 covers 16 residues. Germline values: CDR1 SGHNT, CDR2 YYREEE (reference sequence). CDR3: CASSQRLAGDLATQYF. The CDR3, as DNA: TGTGCCAGCAGCCAAAGACTAGCGGGGGACCTGGCTACGCAGTATTTT.

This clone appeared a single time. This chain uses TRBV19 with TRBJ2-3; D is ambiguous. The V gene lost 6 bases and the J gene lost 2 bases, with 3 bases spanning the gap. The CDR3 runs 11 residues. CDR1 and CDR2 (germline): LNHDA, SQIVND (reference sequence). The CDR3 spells CASSNTDTQYF. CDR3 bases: TGTGCCAGTAGCAACACAGATACGCAGTATTTT.

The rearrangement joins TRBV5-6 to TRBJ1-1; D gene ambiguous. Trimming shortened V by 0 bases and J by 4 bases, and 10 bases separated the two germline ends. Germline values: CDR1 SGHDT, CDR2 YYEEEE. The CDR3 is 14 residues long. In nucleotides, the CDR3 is TGTGCCAGCAGCTTGGCTTTACGGGTCACTGAAGCTTTCTTT. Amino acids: CASSLALRVTEAFF.

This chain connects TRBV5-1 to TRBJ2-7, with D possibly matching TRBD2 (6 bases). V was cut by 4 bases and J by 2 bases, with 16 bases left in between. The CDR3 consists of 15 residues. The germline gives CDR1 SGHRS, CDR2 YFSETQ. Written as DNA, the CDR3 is TGCGCCAGCAGCCCGGCCGGGACTGCCACCTACGAGCAGTACTTC. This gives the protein CASSPAGTATYEQYF.

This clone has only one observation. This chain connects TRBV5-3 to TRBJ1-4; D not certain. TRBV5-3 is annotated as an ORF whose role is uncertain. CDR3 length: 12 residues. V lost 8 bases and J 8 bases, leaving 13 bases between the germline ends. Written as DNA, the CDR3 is TGTGCCAGGAGTGGAGGAGAAGAAAAACTGTTTTTT. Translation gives CARSGGEEKLFF.

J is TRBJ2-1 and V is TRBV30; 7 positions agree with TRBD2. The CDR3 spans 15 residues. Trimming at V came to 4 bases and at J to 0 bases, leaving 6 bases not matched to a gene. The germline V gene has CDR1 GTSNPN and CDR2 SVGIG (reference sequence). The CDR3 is CAWTQLAGSYNEQFF. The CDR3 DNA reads TGTGCCTGGACGCAATTAGCGGGCTCCTACAATGAGCAGTTCTTC.

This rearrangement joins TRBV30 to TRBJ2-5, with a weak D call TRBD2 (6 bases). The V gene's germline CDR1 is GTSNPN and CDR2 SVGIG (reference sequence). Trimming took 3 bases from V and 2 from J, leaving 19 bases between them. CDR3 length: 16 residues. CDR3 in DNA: TGTGCCTGGAGAGGGGTAGTCTTAGCGGTGCAAGAGACCCAGTACTTC. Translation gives CAWRGVVLAVQETQYF.

The CDR3, as DNA: TGCGCCAGCAGCTTGATGCGGGAGTCGTACGAGCAGTACTTC. Its protein product is CASSLMRESYEQYF. This chain connects TRBV5-1 to TRBJ2-7, with 7 positions matching TRBD2. Germline V lookup: CDR1 SGHRS, CDR2 YFSETQ. The trim removed 1 base at V and 4 bases at J, leaving 5 bases unmatched. There are 14 residues in the CDR3.

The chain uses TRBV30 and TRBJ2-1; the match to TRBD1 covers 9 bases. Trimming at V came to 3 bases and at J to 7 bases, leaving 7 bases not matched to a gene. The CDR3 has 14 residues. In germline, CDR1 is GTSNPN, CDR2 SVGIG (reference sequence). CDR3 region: CAWSPGTGWNEQFF. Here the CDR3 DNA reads TGTGCCTGGAGCCCCGGGACAGGGTGGAATGAGCAGTTCTTC.

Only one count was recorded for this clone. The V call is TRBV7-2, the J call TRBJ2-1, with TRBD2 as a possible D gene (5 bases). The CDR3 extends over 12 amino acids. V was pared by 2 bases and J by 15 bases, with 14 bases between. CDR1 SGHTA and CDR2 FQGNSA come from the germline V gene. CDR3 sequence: CASSLLGGVRFF. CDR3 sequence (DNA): TGTGCCAGCAGCTTACTAGGAGGCGTTCGGTTCTTC.

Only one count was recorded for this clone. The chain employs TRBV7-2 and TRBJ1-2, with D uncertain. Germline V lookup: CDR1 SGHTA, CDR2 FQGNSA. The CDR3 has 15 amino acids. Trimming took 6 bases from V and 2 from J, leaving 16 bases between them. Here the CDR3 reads CASSPMWGQNYGYTF. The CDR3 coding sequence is TGTGCCAGCAGTCCCATGTGGGGTCAGAACTATGGCTACACCTTC.

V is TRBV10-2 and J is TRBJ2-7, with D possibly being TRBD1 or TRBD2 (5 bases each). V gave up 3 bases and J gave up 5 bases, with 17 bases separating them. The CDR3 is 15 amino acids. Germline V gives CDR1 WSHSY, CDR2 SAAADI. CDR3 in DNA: TGCGCCAGCAGTGAAGAGGGGCAGGTCACTGACGAGCAGTACTTC. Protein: CASSEEGQVTDEQYF.

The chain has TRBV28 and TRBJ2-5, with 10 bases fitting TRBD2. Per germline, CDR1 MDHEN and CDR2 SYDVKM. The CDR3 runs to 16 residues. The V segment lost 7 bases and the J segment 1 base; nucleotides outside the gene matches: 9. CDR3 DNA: TGTGCCAGCAACAACCCTAGCGGGAGAACCCAAGAGACCCAGTACTTC. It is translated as CASNNPSGRTQETQYF.

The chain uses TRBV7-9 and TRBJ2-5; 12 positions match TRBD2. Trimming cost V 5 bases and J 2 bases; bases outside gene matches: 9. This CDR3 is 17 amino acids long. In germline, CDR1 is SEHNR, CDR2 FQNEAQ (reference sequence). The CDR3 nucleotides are TGTGCCAGCAGCCCTGGACTAGCGGGACCCTTTCAAGAGACCCAGTACTTC. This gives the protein CASSPGLAGPFQETQYF.

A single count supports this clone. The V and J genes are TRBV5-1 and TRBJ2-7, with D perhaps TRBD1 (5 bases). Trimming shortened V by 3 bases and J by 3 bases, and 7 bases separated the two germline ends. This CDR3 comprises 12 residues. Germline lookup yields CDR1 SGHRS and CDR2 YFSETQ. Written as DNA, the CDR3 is TGCGCCAGCAGCTCCGACAGCTACGAGCAGTACTTC. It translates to CASSSDSYEQYF.

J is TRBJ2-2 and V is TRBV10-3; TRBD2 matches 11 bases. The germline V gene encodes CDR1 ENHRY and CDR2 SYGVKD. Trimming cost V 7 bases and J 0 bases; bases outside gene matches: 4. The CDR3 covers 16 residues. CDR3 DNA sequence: TGTGCCATCAAGCCTAGCGGGAGGTCGAACACCGGGGAGCTGTTTTTT. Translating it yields CAIKPSGRSNTGELFF.

This CDR3 is CASSLARNTEAFF. As DNA, the CDR3 is TGTGCCAGCAGCTTAGCAAGAAACACTGAAGCTTTCTTT. The J gene is TRBJ1-1, the V gene TRBV7-2; D not resolved. Looked up from germline, CDR1 is SGHTA and CDR2 is FQGNSA. Trimming stripped 0 bases from V and 2 bases from J, with 4 bases between. The CDR3 consists of 13 residues.

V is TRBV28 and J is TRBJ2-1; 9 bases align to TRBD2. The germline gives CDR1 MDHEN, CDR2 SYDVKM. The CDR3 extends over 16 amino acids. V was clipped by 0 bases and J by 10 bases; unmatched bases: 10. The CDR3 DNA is TGTGCCAGCAGTTTATGGGTAGCGGGAGATCGGGGAGAGCAGTTCTTC. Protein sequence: CASSLWVAGDRGEQFF.

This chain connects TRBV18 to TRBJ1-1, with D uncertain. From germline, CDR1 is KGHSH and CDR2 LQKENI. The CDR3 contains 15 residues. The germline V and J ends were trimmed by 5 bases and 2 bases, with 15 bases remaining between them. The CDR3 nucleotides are TGTGCCAGCTCAACTGGACCTACGGTCAACACTGAAGCTTTCTTT. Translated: CASSTGPTVNTEAFF.

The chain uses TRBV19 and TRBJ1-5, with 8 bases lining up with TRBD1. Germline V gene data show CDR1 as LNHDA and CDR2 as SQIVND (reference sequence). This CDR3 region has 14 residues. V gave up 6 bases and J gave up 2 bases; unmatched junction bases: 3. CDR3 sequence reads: CASSTGGRNQPQHF. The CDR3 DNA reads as TGTGCCAGTAGCACAGGGGGTCGCAATCAGCCCCAGCATTTT.

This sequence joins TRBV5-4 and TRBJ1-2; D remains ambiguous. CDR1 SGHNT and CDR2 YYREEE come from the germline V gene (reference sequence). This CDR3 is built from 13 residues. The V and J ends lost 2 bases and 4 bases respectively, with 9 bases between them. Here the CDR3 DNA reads TGTGCCAGCAGCTTAGCCGACTCCTATGGCTACACCTTC. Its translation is CASSLADSYGYTF.

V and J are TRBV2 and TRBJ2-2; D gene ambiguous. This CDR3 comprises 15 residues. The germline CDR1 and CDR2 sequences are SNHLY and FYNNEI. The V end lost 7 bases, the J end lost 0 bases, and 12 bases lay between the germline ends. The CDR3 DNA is TGTGCCAGCACCCTGTTCAGATCGAACACCGGGGAGCTGTTTTTT. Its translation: CASTLFRSNTGELFF.